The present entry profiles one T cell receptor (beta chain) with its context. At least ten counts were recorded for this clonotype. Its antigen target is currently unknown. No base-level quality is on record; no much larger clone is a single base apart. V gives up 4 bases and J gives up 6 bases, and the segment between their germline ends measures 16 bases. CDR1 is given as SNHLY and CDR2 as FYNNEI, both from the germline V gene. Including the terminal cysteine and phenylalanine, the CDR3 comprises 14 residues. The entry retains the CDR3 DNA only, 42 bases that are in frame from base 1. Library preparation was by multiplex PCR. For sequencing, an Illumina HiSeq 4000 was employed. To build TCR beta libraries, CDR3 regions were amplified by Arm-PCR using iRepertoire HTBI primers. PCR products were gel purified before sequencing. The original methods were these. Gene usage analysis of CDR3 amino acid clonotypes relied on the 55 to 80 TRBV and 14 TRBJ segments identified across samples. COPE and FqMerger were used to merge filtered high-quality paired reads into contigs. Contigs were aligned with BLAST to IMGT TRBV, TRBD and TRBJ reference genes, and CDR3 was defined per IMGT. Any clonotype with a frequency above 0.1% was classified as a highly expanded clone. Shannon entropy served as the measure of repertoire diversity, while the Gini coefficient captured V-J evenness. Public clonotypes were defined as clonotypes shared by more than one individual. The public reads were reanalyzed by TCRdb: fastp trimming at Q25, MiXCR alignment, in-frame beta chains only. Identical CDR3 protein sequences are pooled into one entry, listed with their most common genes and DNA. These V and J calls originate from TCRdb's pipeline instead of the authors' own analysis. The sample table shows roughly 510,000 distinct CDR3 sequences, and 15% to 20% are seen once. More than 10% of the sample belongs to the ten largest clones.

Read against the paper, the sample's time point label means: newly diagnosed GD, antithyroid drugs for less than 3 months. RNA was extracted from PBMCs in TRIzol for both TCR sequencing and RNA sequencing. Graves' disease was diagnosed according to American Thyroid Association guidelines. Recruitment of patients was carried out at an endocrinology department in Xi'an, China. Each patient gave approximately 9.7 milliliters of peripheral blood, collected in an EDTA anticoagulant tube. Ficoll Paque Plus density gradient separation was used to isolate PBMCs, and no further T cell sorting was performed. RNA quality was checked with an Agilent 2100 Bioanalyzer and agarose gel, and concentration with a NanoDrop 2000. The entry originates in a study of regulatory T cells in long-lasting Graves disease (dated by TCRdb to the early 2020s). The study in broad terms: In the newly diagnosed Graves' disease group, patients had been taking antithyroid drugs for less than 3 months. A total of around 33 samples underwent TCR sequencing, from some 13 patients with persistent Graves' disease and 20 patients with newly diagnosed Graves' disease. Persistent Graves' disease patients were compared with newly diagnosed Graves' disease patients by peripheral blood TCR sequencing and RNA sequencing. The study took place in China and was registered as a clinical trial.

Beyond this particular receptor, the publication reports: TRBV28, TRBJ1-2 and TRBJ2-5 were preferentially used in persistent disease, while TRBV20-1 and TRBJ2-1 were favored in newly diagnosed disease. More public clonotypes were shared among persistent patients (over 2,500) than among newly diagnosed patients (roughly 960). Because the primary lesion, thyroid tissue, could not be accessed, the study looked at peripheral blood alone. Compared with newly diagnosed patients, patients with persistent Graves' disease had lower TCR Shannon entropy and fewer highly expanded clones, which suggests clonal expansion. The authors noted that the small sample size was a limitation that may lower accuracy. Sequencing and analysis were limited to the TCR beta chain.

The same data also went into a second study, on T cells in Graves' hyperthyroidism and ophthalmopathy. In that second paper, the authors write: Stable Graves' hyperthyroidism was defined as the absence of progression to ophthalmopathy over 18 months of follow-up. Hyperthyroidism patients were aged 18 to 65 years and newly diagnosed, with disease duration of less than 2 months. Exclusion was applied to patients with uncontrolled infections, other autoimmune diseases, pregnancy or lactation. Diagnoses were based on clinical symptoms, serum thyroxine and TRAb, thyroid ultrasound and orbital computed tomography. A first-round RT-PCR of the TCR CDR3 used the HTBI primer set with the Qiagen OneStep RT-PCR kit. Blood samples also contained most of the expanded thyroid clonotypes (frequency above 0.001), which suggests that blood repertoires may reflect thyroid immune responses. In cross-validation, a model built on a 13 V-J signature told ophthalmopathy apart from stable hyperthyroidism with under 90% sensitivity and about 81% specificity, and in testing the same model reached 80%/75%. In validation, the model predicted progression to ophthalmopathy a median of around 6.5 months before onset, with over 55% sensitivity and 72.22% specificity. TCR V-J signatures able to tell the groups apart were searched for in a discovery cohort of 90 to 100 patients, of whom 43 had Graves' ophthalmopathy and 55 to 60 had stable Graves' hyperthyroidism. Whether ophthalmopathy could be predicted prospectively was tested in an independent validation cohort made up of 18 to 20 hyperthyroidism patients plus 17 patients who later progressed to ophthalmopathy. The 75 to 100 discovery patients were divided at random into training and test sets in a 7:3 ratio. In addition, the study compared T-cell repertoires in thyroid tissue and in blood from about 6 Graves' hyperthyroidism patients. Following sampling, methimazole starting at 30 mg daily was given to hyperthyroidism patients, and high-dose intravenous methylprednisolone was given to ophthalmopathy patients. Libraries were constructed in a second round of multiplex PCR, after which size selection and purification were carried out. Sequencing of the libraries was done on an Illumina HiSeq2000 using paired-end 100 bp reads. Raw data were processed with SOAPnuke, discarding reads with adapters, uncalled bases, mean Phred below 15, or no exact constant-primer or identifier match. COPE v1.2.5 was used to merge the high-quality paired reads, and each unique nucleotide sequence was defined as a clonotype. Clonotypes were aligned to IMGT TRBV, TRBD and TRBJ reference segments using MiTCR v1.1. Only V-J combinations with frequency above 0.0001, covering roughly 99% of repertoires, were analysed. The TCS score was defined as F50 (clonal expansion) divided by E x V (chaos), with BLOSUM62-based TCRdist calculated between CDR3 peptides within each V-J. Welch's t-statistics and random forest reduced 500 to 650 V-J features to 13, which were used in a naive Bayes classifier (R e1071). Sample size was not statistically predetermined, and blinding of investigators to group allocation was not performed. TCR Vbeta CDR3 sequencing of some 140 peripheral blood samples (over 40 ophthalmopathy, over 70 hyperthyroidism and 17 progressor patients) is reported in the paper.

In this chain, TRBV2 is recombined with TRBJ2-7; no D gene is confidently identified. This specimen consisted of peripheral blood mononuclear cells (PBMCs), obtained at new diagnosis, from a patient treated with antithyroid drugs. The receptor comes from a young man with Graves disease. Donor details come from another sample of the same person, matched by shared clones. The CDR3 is CASSVEVVRPEQYF. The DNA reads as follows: TGTGCCAGCAGTGTAGAAGTGGTTCGGCCCGAGCAGTACTTC.